This TCR beta chain derives from a study of T cell repertoires in cytomegalovirus infection. With respect to this clonotype: Its target is not known.

Study-level results: Identification of carriers of CMV plus the relevant HLA was achieved through cumulative public TCR beta family frequency. The study found HLA-C-restricted CMV-specific TCR beta clonotypes dominating the ex vivo response.

The CDR3 spans 15 residues. V was pared by 1 base and J by 5 bases, with 14 bases between. Per germline, CDR1 LGHNT and CDR2 FRNRAP. TCRdb re-called the reads through MiXCR, storing one row per CDR3 protein. The sample consists of fewer than 650,000 distinct CDR3 sequences, roughly 43% of them appearing once. The sequences come from cultured PBMCs, collected from culture after CMV antigen stimulation. The source is a human donor in good health (CMV status not recorded). Some clones in this sample may be carry-over from other donors' samples. The chain links TRBV12-5 to TRBJ2-5; D is undetermined. The DNA of the CDR3 is TGTGCTAGTGGTTTGGGCTCCCACTACGGGGAGACCCAGTACTTC. Protein sequence: CASGLGSHYGETQYF.